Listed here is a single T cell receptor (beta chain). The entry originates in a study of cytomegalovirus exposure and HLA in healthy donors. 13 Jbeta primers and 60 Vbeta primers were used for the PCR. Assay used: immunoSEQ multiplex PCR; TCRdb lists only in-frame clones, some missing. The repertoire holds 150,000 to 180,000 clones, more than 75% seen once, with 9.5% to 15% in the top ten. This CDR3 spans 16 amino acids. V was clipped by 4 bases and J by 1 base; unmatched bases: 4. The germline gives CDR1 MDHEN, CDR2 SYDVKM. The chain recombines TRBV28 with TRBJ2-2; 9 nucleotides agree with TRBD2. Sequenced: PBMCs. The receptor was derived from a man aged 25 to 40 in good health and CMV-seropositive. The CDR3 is CASSYRTSENTGELFF. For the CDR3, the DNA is TGTGCCAGCAGTTACCGGACTAGCGAGAACACCGGGGAGCTGTTTTTT.